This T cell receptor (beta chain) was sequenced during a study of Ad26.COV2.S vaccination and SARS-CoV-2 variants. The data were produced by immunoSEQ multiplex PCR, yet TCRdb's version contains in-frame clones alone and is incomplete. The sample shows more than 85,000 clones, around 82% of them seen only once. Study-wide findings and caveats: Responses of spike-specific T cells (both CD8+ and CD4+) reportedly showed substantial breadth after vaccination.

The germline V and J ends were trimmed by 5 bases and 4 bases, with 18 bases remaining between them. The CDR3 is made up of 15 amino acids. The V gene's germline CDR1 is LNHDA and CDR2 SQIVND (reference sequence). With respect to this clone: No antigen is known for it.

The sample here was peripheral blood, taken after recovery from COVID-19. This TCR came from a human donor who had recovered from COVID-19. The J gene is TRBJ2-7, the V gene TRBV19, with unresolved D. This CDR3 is CASSLGGPSGYEQYF. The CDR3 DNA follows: TGTGCCAGTAGTCTGGGCGGACCTTCGGGTTACGAGCAGTACTTC.